This entry features one T cell receptor beta chain sequence. The antigen is not known. The data belong to a study of beta chain features in type 1 diabetes. Study-level results: All four CD4+ subsets of Type 1 diabetes patients contained TCRB CDR3s that were moderately but significantly shorter.

Per the germline V gene, CDR1 is MNHEY and CDR2 is SVGAGI. V lost 6 bases and J lost 5; bases outside the gene matches: 9. The CDR3 contains 14 residues. The study reverse transcribed the entire isolated RNA, so it sequenced expressed TCRB transcripts. TCRdb's table, derived via immunoSEQ multiplex PCR, lists solely in-frame clones and lacks some. The sample carries around 12,000 clones, about half recorded once. One heparinised draw of blood, averaging roughly 110 mL, came from each donor. Sorting with CD45RO/CCR7/CD25/CD127/CD95/CD27 yielded naive, central memory, regulatory and stem-like memory CD4+ cells. Sort purity for all populations was recorded as exceeding 98%.

The receptor's source is a man aged 18 to 35 in good health. The specimen was stem cell memory CD4+ T cells from blood. The V call is TRBV6-5, the J call TRBJ2-7; TRBD1 matches 8 bases. The chain's CDR3 is CASSSRQGTNEQYF. The CDR3 coding sequence is TGTGCCAGCAGCTCCCGACAGGGGACAAACGAGCAGTACTTC.